This TCR beta chain is drawn from a study of T cell responses to AZD1222 COVID-19 vaccine. General study points: An increase in Spike-specific TCR breadth and depth was observed after two AZD1222 doses. Nearly half of the spike-specific TCRs reportedly recognize variant regions that carry no mutations. Among AZD1222 vaccinees, only 6 or 7 were seropositive at baseline. Spike regions recognized by vaccine-associated CD4 TCRs spanned the protein, led by 160-218 and 743-854.

As concerns this clone: Its antigen is unknown.

CDR1 SEHNR and CDR2 FQNEAQ come from the germline V gene (reference sequence). This CDR3 is 14 amino acids long. The V end was cut by 4 bases, the J end by 2 bases, with 12 bases between. Assay used: immunoSEQ multiplex PCR; TCRdb lists only in-frame clones, some missing. The sample yields about 82,000 clones, 90% seen once. The receptor was isolated from an adult in good health. The chain uses TRBV7-9 and TRBJ2-7, with D tentatively TRBD1 (5 bases). This material consisted of peripheral blood, taken on day 0 of AZD1222 vaccination. The CDR3 region has the DNA TGTGCCAGCAGCTCGGCAGGGCGACCCTACGAGCAGTACTTC. Translating gives CASSSAGRPYEQYF.